Below are 24 T cell receptor beta chains sequenced from a single sample in a study of cytomegalovirus exposure and HLA in healthy donors. Primers: 60 Vbeta forward and 13 Jbeta reverse. Clones were sequenced by immunoSEQ multiplex PCR, and TCRdb holds only the in-frame ones, with some missing. The repertoire holds about 71,000 clones, with 65% to 70% as singletons. Sample: PBMCs. These receptors all come from a man in his forties in good health and CMV-seropositive.

The V and J genes are TRBV5-1 and TRBJ2-2; TRBD2 aligns across 11 bases. The CDR3 spans 16 residues. The V and J ends lost 3 bases and 0 bases, in that order; junction bases with no gene match: 1. Germline values: CDR1 SGHRS, CDR2 YFSETQ. CDR3 bases: TGCGCCAGCAGCTCGGGACTAGCGGCGAACACCGGGGAGCTGTTTTTT. Its translation: CASSSGLAANTGELFF.

This clone appeared a few times. The chain joins TRBV5-1 to TRBJ1-2; the D is unclear. The CDR3 contains 12 residues. Looked up from germline, CDR1 is SGHRS and CDR2 is YFSETQ. V was shortened by 2 bases and J by 8 bases, with 10 bases between the two germline ends. CDR3 in DNA: TGCGCCAGCAGCTTCCAAGGAGAAGGCTACACCTTC. Its translation is CASSFQGEGYTF.

The chain carries TRBV9 and TRBJ2-5; the D is unclear. Per germline, CDR1 SGDLS and CDR2 YYNGEE. V lost 0 bases to trimming and J lost 1 base, with 7 bases between them. The CDR3 totals 14 residues. This CDR3 is CASSVADTQETQYF. The CDR3 region has the DNA TGTGCCAGCAGCGTAGCTGACACCCAAGAGACCCAGTACTTC.

The chain links TRBV28 to TRBJ1-4; weak D call: TRBD1 (5 bases). V lost 6 bases and J lost 7, with 15 bases in between. CDR1 and CDR2 (germline): MDHEN, SYDVKM. The CDR3 is 14 residues long. CDR3 residues: CASSPRGMGEKLFF. In nucleotides, the CDR3 is TGTGCCAGCAGCCCTCGGGGGATGGGTGAAAAACTGTTTTTT.

The rearrangement uses TRBV7-9 and TRBJ2-2, with 9 bases fitting TRBD1. Germline-derived CDR1 and CDR2 are SEHNR and FQNEAQ (reference sequence). This CDR3 has 16 amino acids. Losses at the gene ends were 6 bases for V and 7 bases for J; bases not matched to a gene: 12. The CDR3 loop reads CASRDKGQGSGGELFF. CDR3 nucleotides: TGTGCCAGCAGGGATAAGGGACAGGGAAGCGGCGGGGAGCTGTTTTTT.

CDR3 sequence (DNA): TGTGCCAGCAGTTCGAACAGGGGGAATGAGCAGTTCTTC. Amino acids: CASSSNRGNEQFF. The chain combines TRBV6-5 with TRBJ2-1; the match to TRBD1 covers 8 bases. The germline V gene has CDR1 MNHEY and CDR2 SVGAGI. V shed 4 bases and J 7 bases; nucleotides not matched to a gene: 3. This CDR3 comprises 13 residues.

The rearrangement uses TRBV7-6 and TRBJ2-2; a possible D gene is TRBD2 (6 bases). CDR3 length: 15 amino acids. The germline CDR1 and CDR2 sequences are SGHVS and FNYEAQ. The germline V and J ends were trimmed by 5 bases and 5 bases, with 15 bases remaining between them. The CDR3, as DNA: TGTGCCAGCAGCCACGGGACTCCGGGGACCGGGGAGCTGTTTTTT. This sequence encodes CASSHGTPGTGELFF.

The chain uses TRBV6-5 and TRBJ2-2; TRBD1 agrees at 10 bases. J gave up 3 bases and V 5 bases, and 3 bases lay outside the gene matches. Germline CDR1 reads MNHEY; CDR2 reads SVGAGI. This CDR3 has 15 residues. The CDR3 coding sequence is TGTGCCAGCAGTACGACAGGGGGCGACACCGGGGAGCTGTTTTTT. Its translation is CASSTTGGDTGELFF.

The chain recombines TRBV10-3 with TRBJ2-5; 8 bases line up with TRBD1. In germline, CDR1 is ENHRY, CDR2 SYGVKD. The CDR3 has 16 residues. The trim removed 6 bases at V and 4 bases at J, leaving 13 bases unmatched. DNA for the CDR3: TGTGCCATCAGGGCTTATGGACAGGGCAGCCGAGAGACCCAGTACTTC. It codes for CAIRAYGQGSRETQYF.

This chain connects TRBV5-1 to TRBJ1-1, with a weak D call TRBD1 (5 bases). This CDR3 is 12 amino acids long. Germline V gene data show CDR1 as SGHRS and CDR2 as YFSETQ. V was clipped by 3 bases and J by 10 bases, with 13 bases between them. CDR3 amino acids: CASSSGQERAFF. CDR3 in DNA: TGCGCCAGCAGCTCAGGGCAGGAGCGAGCTTTCTTT.

This clone was seen a handful of times. This sequence joins TRBV28 and TRBJ2-7; TRBD1 is a possible D gene (5 bases). With 4 bases removed from V and 3 bases from J, the gap between germline ends came to 19 bases. This CDR3 is built from 16 residues. Germline V lookup: CDR1 MDHEN, CDR2 SYDVKM. CDR3 DNA: TGTGCCAGCAGTTGGGTGGCGTGGCAGGGTAACTACGAGCAGTACTTC. Protein sequence: CASSWVAWQGNYEQYF.

The chain has TRBV7-2 and TRBJ1-5, with a possible D match to TRBD1 (5 bases). Deletions cut 3 bases from V and 7 bases from J, with 10 bases between. This CDR3 region has 13 residues. The germline V gene has CDR1 SGHTA and CDR2 FQGNSA. CDR3 in amino acids: CASSLGPEQPQHF. The DNA of the CDR3 is TGTGCCAGCAGCTTGGGGCCCGAGCAGCCCCAGCATTTT. The full variable domain, completed using reference TRBV7-2 and TRBJ1-5, is GAGVSQSPSNKVTEKGKDVELRCDPISGHTALYWYRQSLGQGLEFLIYFQGNSAPDKSGLPSDRFSAERTGGSVSTLTIQRTQQEDSAVYLCASSLGPEQPQHFGDGTRLSIL.

The gene calls are TRBV5-5 and TRBJ1-2; 9 bases are a match to TRBD1. The V segment lost 6 bases and the J segment 3 bases; nucleotides outside the gene matches: 21. CDR1 and CDR2 from the germline V gene are SGHKS and YYEKEE (reference sequence). This CDR3 is 19 amino acids long. In nucleotides, the CDR3 is TGTGCCAGCACTAAACTCCTCCGGGACAGGGTTGTTGGTGACTATGGCTACACCTTC. This encodes CASTKLLRDRVVGDYGYTF.

The genes are TRBV4-1 and TRBJ1-6, with 7 bases matching TRBD1. Losses at the gene ends were 0 bases for V and 6 bases for J; bases not matched to a gene: 5. CDR3 length: 16 residues. The germline CDR1 and CDR2 sequences are MGHRA and YSYEKL. The CDR3 region is CASSQDGQVLNSPLHF. The CDR3 region has the DNA TGCGCCAGCAGCCAAGACGGACAGGTCCTTAATTCACCCCTCCACTTT.

Here the CDR3 reads CASSIAGTGGRDTEAFF. DNA of the CDR3: TGTGCCAGTAGTATAGCCGGGACAGGGGGAAGGGACACTGAAGCTTTCTTT. The chain has TRBV19 and TRBJ1-1; 11 bases align to TRBD1. Germline V gives CDR1 LNHDA, CDR2 SQIVND (reference sequence). V gave up 1 base and J gave up 3 bases; unmatched junction bases: 7. This CDR3 has 17 residues.

The V call is TRBV6-1, the J call TRBJ1-1, with D unresolved. The CDR3 length is 15 residues. The germline V gene encodes CDR1 MNHNS and CDR2 SASEGT. V gave up 1 base and J gave up 8 bases, with 17 bases separating them. CDR3 sequence reads: CASSEGLWEGLEAFF. In nucleotides, the CDR3 is TGTGCCAGCAGTGAAGGGCTATGGGAGGGTCTAGAAGCTTTCTTT.

This clone was counted a few times. This CDR3 is CASSSGQQNEKLFF. The CDR3 coding sequence is TGTGCCAGTAGTTCGGGACAGCAGAATGAAAAACTGTTTTTT. The V and J genes are TRBV19 and TRBJ1-4; 7 bases match TRBD1. After removal of 5 bases from V and 5 bases from J, the junction contained 5 bases not matched to a gene. CDR3 length: 14 residues. Per germline, CDR1 LNHDA and CDR2 SQIVND (reference sequence).

J is TRBJ1-2 and V is TRBV25-1; perhaps TRBD1 as D (6 bases). The CDR3 has 15 residues. CDR1 and CDR2 from the germline V gene are MGHDK and SYGVNS. Trimming took 1 base from V and 8 from J, leaving 17 bases between them. CDR3 in DNA: TGTGCCAGCAGTGAATTCTCCGGACAGTCCTGGGGCTACACCTTC. This gives the protein CASSEFSGQSWGYTF.

A few counts support this clone. This chain uses TRBV9 with TRBJ1-1; 12 nucleotides align to TRBD1. V was clipped by 4 bases and J by 7 bases; unmatched bases: 5. The CDR3 contains 14 residues. CDR1 is SGDLS, CDR2 YYNGEE, per germline. The CDR3 protein is CASSPGTGGLEAFF. The CDR3 region has the DNA TGTGCCAGCAGCCCCGGGACAGGGGGCCTTGAAGCTTTCTTT.

V and J are TRBV7-9 and TRBJ2-7, with 9 bases that match TRBD1. The J segment lost 6 bases and the V segment lost 5 bases, leaving 8 bases of the junction unmatched. CDR3 length equals 14 residues. The germline V gene encodes CDR1 SEHNR and CDR2 FQNEAQ (reference sequence). As DNA, the CDR3 is TGTGCCAGCAGCACGGGACAGGGCAAGTTCGAGCAGTACTTC. Protein sequence: CASSTGQGKFEQYF.

This clone was recorded a few times. This sequence joins TRBV7-2 and TRBJ1-4; TRBD1 matches at 7 bases. The V segment lost 5 bases and the J segment 6 bases; nucleotides outside the gene matches: 12. Germline assignment: CDR1 SGHTA and CDR2 FQGNSA. CDR3 length equals 16 residues. The CDR3 DNA sequence: TGTGCCAGCAGCCGAAACGACAGGGTCCGGCATGAAAAACTGTTTTTT. It translates to CASSRNDRVRHEKLFF.

A remark on this clone: Its ends do not fully match the called genes, so a read error is possible. Here the CDR3 reads CSVWEGPNQSQHF. The CDR3 region has the DNA TGCAGCGTTTGGGAGGGACCAAATCAGTCCCAGCATTTT. The chain couples TRBV29-1 to TRBJ1-5, with a tentative D call TRBD1 (5 bases). The CDR3 has 13 amino acids. Germline-derived CDR1 and CDR2 are SQVTM and ANQGSEA.

The rearrangement links TRBV28 to TRBJ1-4; the D gene is possibly TRBD1 (6 bases). Germline-derived CDR1 and CDR2 are MDHEN and SYDVKM. Trimming cost V 5 bases and J 5 bases, with 18 bases left between them. The CDR3 extends over 16 amino acids. DNA of the CDR3: TGTGCCAGCAGTCTCCCCCGGGGGGCTGGGAATGAAAAACTGTTTTTT. It translates to CASSLPRGAGNEKLFF. The variable domain in full, with the rest retrieved from reference TRBV28 and TRBJ1-4, is DVKVTQSSRYLVKRTGEKVFLECVQDMDHENMFWYRQDPGLGLRLIYFSYDVKMKEKGDIPEGYSVSREKKERFSLILESASTNQTSMYLCASSLPRGAGNEKLFFGSGTQLSVL.

The V and J genes are TRBV6-5 and TRBJ2-3; D possibly corresponds to TRBD1 (6 bases). The germline V gene has CDR1 MNHEY and CDR2 SVGAGI. There are 12 residues in the CDR3. V was trimmed by 10 bases and J by 2 bases, leaving 10 bases between them. The CDR3 reads CATRGDTDTQYF. The CDR3 DNA reads as TGTGCCACCAGGGGAGACACAGATACGCAGTATTTT.